A single sample is the source of the 2 T cell receptor beta chains below, sequenced in a study of STAT5B mutations in CD4+ large granular lymphocyte leukemia. Some clones are missing from TCRdb's copy, which holds only in-frame ones; the method was immunoSEQ multiplex PCR. The data show around 28,000 clones, just under 75% seen once. Material: CD4+ T cells from blood buffy coats. The receptors derive from a human donor in good health.

This clone showed up just a few times. This chain connects TRBV11-3 to TRBJ1-5, with D hard to call. Trimming removed 2 bases at V and 4 bases at J, with 6 bases between. Germline CDR1 and CDR2: SGHNT and YENEEA. This CDR3 is 13 amino acids long. CDR3 region: CASSLNQNQPQHF. CDR3 bases: TGTGCCAGCAGCTTAAATCAGAATCAGCCCCAGCATTTT.

This clone has just one count. The chain recombines TRBV18 with TRBJ1-1; unclear D gene. V lost 4 bases to trimming and J lost 4 bases, with 10 bases between them. Germline loops: CDR1 KGHSH, CDR2 LQKENI. The CDR3 is 13 residues long. The CDR3 sequence: CASSQGRTTEAFF. DNA of the CDR3: TGTGCCAGCTCACAGGGTCGAACCACTGAAGCTTTCTTT. Filled out from reference TRBV18 and TRBJ1-1, the complete variable domain reads NAGVMQNPRHLVRRRGQEARLRCSPMKGHSHVYWYRQLPEEGLKFMVYLQKENIIDESGMPKERFSAEFPKEGPSILRIQQVVRGDSAAYFCASSQGRTTEAFFGQGTRLTVV.